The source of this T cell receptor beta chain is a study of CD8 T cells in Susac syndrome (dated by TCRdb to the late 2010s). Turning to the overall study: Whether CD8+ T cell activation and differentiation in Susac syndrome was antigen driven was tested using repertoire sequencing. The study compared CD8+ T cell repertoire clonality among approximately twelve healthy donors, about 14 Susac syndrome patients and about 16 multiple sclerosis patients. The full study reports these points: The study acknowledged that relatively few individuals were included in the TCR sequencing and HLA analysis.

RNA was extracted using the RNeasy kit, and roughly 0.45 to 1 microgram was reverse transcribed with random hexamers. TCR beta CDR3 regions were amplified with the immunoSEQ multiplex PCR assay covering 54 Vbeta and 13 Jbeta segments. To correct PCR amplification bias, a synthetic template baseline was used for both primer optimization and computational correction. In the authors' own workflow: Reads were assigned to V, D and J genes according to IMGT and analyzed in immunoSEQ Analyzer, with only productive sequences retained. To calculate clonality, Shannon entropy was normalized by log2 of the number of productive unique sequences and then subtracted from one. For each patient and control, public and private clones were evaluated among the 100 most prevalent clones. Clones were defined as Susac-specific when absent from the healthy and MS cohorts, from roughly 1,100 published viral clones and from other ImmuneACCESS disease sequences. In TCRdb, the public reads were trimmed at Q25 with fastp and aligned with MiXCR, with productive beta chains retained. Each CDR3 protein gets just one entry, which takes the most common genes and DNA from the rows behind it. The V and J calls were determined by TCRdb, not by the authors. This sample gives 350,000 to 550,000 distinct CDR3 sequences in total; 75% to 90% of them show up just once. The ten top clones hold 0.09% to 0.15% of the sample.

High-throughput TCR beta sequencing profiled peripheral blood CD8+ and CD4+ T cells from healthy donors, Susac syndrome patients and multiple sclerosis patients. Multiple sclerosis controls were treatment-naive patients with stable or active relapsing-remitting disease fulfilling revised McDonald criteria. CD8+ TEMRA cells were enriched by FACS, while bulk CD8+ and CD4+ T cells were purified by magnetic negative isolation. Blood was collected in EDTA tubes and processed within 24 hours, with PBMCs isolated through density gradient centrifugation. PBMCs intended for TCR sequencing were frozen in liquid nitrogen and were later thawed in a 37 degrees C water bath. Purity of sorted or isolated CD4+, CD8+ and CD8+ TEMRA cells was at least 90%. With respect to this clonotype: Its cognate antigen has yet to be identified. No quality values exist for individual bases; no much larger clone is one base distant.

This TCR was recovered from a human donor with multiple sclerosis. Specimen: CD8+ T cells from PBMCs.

At the DNA level, the sequence is TGTGCCAGCAGTTACTCGAGCAGCGGACCCTACGAGCAGTACTTC. It encodes CASSYSSSGPYEQYF. This chain is built from TRBV6-2 or TRBV6-3 and TRBJ2-7; TRBD2 is possibly the D segment (5 matching bases). V lost 0 bases and J lost 2 bases; the stretch between them is 11 bases long. The CDR3 goes from the cysteine to the phenylalanine over 15 residues. The entry retains the CDR3 DNA only, 45 bases that are in frame from base 1. Via the germline V gene, CDR1 is MNHEY and CDR2 SVGEGT.